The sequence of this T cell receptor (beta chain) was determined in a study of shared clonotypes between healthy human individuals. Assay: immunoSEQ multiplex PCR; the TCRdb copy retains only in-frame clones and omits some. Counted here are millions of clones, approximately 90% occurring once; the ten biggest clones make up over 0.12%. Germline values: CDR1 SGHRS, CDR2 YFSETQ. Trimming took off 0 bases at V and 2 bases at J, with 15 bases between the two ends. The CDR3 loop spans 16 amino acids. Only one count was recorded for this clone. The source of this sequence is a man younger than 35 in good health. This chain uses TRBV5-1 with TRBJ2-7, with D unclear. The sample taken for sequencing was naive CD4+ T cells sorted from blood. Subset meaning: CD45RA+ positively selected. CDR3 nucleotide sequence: TGCGCCAGCAGCTTGGGGGGTTCGGGCCCGGCCTACGAGCAGTACTTC. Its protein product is CASSLGGSGPAYEQYF.